What follows are 9 T cell receptor beta chains derived from one specimen sequenced in a study of shared clonotypes between healthy human individuals. Sequencing was performed with immunoSEQ multiplex PCR; in TCRdb, only in-frame clones are kept and a portion is missing. The table has fewer than 850,000 clones, 90% seen once. Sequencing was performed on memory CD8+ T cells from PBMCs. Subset defined: CD45RO+ cells pooled with CCR7-negative TemRA cells. The receptors originated from a man aged 18-30 years in good health. Some clones in this sample may be carry-over from other donors' samples.

V and J are TRBV5-1 and TRBJ2-7; D is undetermined. Germline lookup yields CDR1 SGHRS and CDR2 YFSETQ. This CDR3 contains 14 residues. Between the trimmed V and J ends, which lost 4 bases and 0 bases, there was a span of 11 bases. CDR3 sequence reads: CASSAVQSSYEQYF. The DNA for the CDR3 is TGCGCCAGCAGCGCTGTCCAGAGCTCCTACGAGCAGTACTTC.

The J gene is TRBJ2-5, the V gene TRBV7-9, with no clear D. This CDR3 is built from 12 residues. The germline CDR1 and CDR2 sequences are SEHNR and FQNEAQ (reference sequence). Trimming left V 5 bases short and J 5 bases short, with 9 bases between. The CDR3 nucleotides read TGTGCCAGCAGCCAGCTTTCTGAGACCCAGTACTTC. Translated, it gives CASSQLSETQYF.

The chain carries TRBV19 and TRBJ2-7; 8 bases align to TRBD2. The CDR3 is 19 amino acids. The J segment lost 6 bases and the V segment lost 1 base, leaving 20 bases of the junction unmatched. Per the germline V gene, CDR1 is LNHDA and CDR2 is SQIVND (reference sequence). The CDR3: CASSIGGQGCREGWCEQYF. The CDR3, as DNA: TGTGCCAGTAGTATAGGGGGTCAGGGTTGTCGGGAGGGTTGGTGCGAGCAGTACTTC.

Of note for this clone: The junction departs from germline at one end; a sequencing error may be responsible. In the same sample, other DNA sequences code for this CDR3. V gene TRBV30 combines with J gene TRBJ1-2, with D hard to call. CDR1 and CDR2 from the germline V gene are GTSNPN and SVGIG (reference sequence). The CDR3 totals 14 residues. This CDR3 reads CAWSVLTSDNGYTF. The CDR3, as DNA: TGTGCCTGGAGTGTCCTTACATCGGATAATGGCTATACCTTC.

The genes are TRBV6-1 and TRBJ2-1; perhaps TRBD2 as D (6 bases). The ends were cut back, 2 bases at V and 7 bases at J, with 21 bases in the middle. The CDR3 is 17 amino acids. CDR1 and CDR2 from the germline V gene are MNHNS and SASEGT. Here the CDR3 reads CASSESSGGTLGNEQFF. CDR3 nucleotide sequence: TGTGCCAGCAGTGAAAGTTCGGGCGGGACCTTGGGGAATGAGCAGTTCTTC.

Written as DNA, the CDR3 is TGTGCCAGCACCAAGCGGGTTGGGTTTGGCTATGGCTACACCTTC. Translated, it gives CASTKRVGFGYGYTF. The chain joins TRBV27 to TRBJ1-2, with D unclear. The CDR3 loop spans 15 amino acids. CDR1 and CDR2 from the germline V gene are MNHEY and SMNVEV (reference sequence). Trimming took off 7 bases at V and 4 bases at J, with 19 bases between the two ends.

The CDR3 region has the DNA TGTGCCAGCAGTTTCCAGATGCTAGCCTACGAGCAGTACTTC. It encodes CASSFQMLAYEQYF. The chain is built from TRBV27 and TRBJ2-7; the D is unclear. CDR1 MNHEY and CDR2 SMNVEV come from the germline V gene (reference sequence). The CDR3 loop spans 14 amino acids. Trimming left V 3 bases short and J 2 bases short, with 11 bases between.

The sample holds a few counts of this clone. The J gene is TRBJ1-1, the V gene TRBV9, with 7 bases aligning to TRBD1. Germline CDR1 and CDR2: SGDLS and YYNGEE. This CDR3 spans 15 amino acids. The V segment lost 0 bases and the J segment 0 bases; nucleotides outside the gene matches: 2. The CDR3: CASSVARGVNTEAFF. The CDR3 bases are TGTGCCAGCAGCGTAGCCAGGGGGGTGAACACTGAAGCTTTCTTT.

The V gene is TRBV12-5, the J gene TRBJ2-7; 7 bases match TRBD2. V dropped 7 bases and J dropped 6; count of bases not matched to a gene: 6. Per the germline V gene, CDR1 is LGHNT and CDR2 is FRNRAP. The CDR3 length is 12 residues. CDR3 DNA: TGTGCTAGTGCCCCGGGGGGTGGCGAGCAGTACTTC. Its protein product is CASAPGGGEQYF.